This entry concerns a single TCR beta chain. Trimming left V 0 bases short and J 9 bases short, with 16 bases between. The germline V gene has CDR1 LGHNA and CDR2 YNFKEQ. CDR3 length equals 15 residues. These data belong to a study of blood T cell repertoires in COVID-19. Study-wide context: Samples of COVID-19 (acute and convalescent) were obtained from the United States, Italy and Spain. The analysed material was cDNA or gDNA that came from T cells, B-cell-depleted T cells, or PBMCs.

Sequencing was performed with immunoSEQ multiplex PCR; in TCRdb, only in-frame clones are kept and a portion is missing. The repertoire holds around 120,000 clones, with less than 90% as singletons. What was sequenced was peripheral blood. The receptor was derived from a man aged 70-80 years with acute or convalescent COVID-19. The chain has TRBV4-2 and TRBJ2-3; the D is unclear. In DNA, the CDR3 is TGTGCCAGCAGCCAAGAAAGTGCAAGTGGCCACACGCAGTATTTT. The encoded protein is CASSQESASGHTQYF.